A single sample is the source of the 30 T cell receptor beta chains below, sequenced in a study of response to subunit inactivated influenza vaccine. TCRdb re-called the RT-PCR reads through MiXCR, storing one row per CDR3 protein. The sample lists 650,000 to 800,000 distinct CDR3 sequences, approximately 18% occurring once. The sample in question was PBMCs from blood, obtained roughly 5 days after vaccination. These receptors all come from a man between 45 and 60 years old who received an inactivated influenza vaccine.

This clonotype was seen more than once but under ten times. The chain links TRBV7-2 to TRBJ2-7; no definite D call. This CDR3 contains 13 residues. CDR1 and CDR2 (germline): SGHTA, FQGNSA. V lost 2 bases, J lost 3 bases, and 8 bases lay in between. The CDR3 bases are TGTGCCAGCAGCTTAACTAAAATCTACGAGCAGTACTTC. Amino acids: CASSLTKIYEQYF.

This clonotype was found many times. This chain uses TRBV28 with TRBJ1-2, with D possibly being TRBD1 (5 bases). CDR3 length: 14 residues. Germline V gene sequence: CDR1 MDHEN, CDR2 SYDVKM. The V end was cut by 5 bases, the J end by 2 bases, with 12 bases between. In nucleotides, the CDR3 is TGTGCCAGCAGTGAGGGACGGACCAACTATGGCTACACCTTC. Translation: CASSEGRTNYGYTF.

This clonotype appeared a few times. V gene TRBV20-1 combines with J gene TRBJ2-7; TRBD1 matches 10 bases. With V trimmed by 5 bases and J by 6 bases, 4 bases remained unmatched. This CDR3 contains 12 residues. The germline V gene has CDR1 DFQATT and CDR2 SNEGSKA (reference sequence). The CDR3, as DNA: TGCAGTGCTGGACGGACAGGGGGCGAGCAGTACTTC. Amino acids: CSAGRTGGEQYF.

V usage is TRBV6-2 or TRBV6-3 and J usage is TRBJ2-1; no clear D. Germline V lookup: CDR1 MNHEY, CDR2 SVGEGT. V was trimmed by 5 bases and J by 5 bases, leaving 13 bases between them. The CDR3 is made up of 14 amino acids. Here the CDR3 reads CASSPEPVNNEQFF. For the CDR3, the DNA is TGTGCCAGCAGTCCCGAGCCTGTTAACAATGAGCAGTTCTTC.

Only a few counts were recorded for this clonotype. This chain links TRBV6-1 with TRBJ2-7; no clear D. There are 15 residues in the CDR3. The germline CDR1 and CDR2 sequences are MNHNS and SASEGT. The V and J ends lost 6 bases and 2 bases respectively, with 17 bases between them. CDR3 sequence (DNA): TGTGCCAGCAGCCCATTCGACACGTCCACCTACGAGCAGTACTTC. Protein product: CASSPFDTSTYEQYF.

The chain is built from TRBV20-1 and TRBJ2-1, with D uncertain. The germline gives CDR1 DFQATT, CDR2 SNEGSKA (reference sequence). This CDR3 comprises 13 residues. With 0 bases removed from V and 6 bases from J, the gap between germline ends came to 9 bases. The CDR3 bases are TGCAGTGCTAGAGATCCAGGCCGCAATGAGCAGTTCTTC. Translation gives CSARDPGRNEQFF.

In its sample, this clonotype was seen a few times. This chain uses TRBV7-2 with TRBJ2-7, with D hard to call. This CDR3 has 14 residues. Looked up from germline, CDR1 is SGHTA and CDR2 is FQGNSA. Deletions cut 2 bases from V and 2 bases from J, with 10 bases between. The CDR3 nucleotides read TGTGCCAGCAGCTTACACCCCTATACCTACGAGCAGTACTTC. It translates to CASSLHPYTYEQYF.

In its sample, this clonotype was seen many times. CDR3: CAISGQGGTGELFF. CDR3 nucleotides: TGTGCCATCAGTGGGCAGGGGGGAACCGGGGAGCTGTTTTTT. The V call is TRBV10-3, the J call TRBJ2-2, with TRBD1 as a possible D gene (7 bases). V was clipped by 4 bases and J by 5 bases, with 11 bases between them. The CDR3 totals 14 residues. Germline V CDR1 and CDR2: ENHRY, SYGVKD.

CDR3 nucleotide sequence: TGTGCCAGCAGTGCAACAGGACGGAGCACAGATACGCAGTATTTT. This encodes CASSATGRSTDTQYF. The V and J genes are TRBV25-1 and TRBJ2-3; a weak D match, TRBD1 (5 bases). V was cut by 4 bases and J by 0 bases, with 11 bases left in between. Per germline, CDR1 MGHDK and CDR2 SYGVNS. The CDR3 has 15 residues.

This clonotype was seen at least ten times. CDR3 bases: TGTGCCAGCAGATGGACTAGCGGGAGGGCCTCCAATGAGCAGTTCTTC. As protein: CASRWTSGRASNEQFF. The J gene is TRBJ2-1, the V gene TRBV6-4; TRBD2 aligns across 15 bases. Germline CDR1 is MRHNA and CDR2 is SNTAGT. V was pared by 6 bases and J by 6 bases, with 6 bases of the junction left unmatched. CDR3 length: 16 residues.

This clonotype came up a few times. This chain links TRBV25-1 with TRBJ2-2, with D possibly being TRBD1 (6 bases). Trimming stripped 6 bases from V and 7 bases from J, with 15 bases between. The CDR3 loop spans 14 amino acids. Germline V gives CDR1 MGHDK, CDR2 SYGVNS. CDR3 residues: CASSHPGQSGELFF. CDR3 sequence (DNA): TGTGCCAGCAGCCACCCCGGACAGAGCGGGGAGCTGTTTTTT.

This chain joins TRBV5-6 and TRBJ1-5; D call uncertain. CDR1 is SGHDT and CDR2 is YYEEEE in the germline V gene. V lost 1 base and J 6 bases, leaving 8 bases between the germline ends. The CDR3 loop spans 13 amino acids. The CDR3 loop reads CASSLFARQPQHF. The CDR3 DNA follows: TGTGCCAGCAGCTTGTTCGCCCGTCAGCCCCAGCATTTT.

This clonotype was picked up many times. The junction and the germline gene differ at one end; a read error may be behind it. The chain couples TRBV5-1 to TRBJ2-7, with TRBD1 identical over 8 bases. Germline CDR1 SGHRS, CDR2 YFSETQ. This CDR3 has 14 amino acids. The CDR3 protein is CASSLGQASYEQYF. The CDR3 bases are TGTGCCAGCAGCTTGGGACAGGCGTCCTACGAGCAGTACTTC. The whole variable domain, remainder taken from reference TRBV5-1 and TRBJ2-7, is KAGVTQTPRYLIKTRGQQVTLSCSPISGHRSVSWYQQTPGQGLQFLFEYFSETQRNKGNFPGRFSGRQFSNSRSEMNVSTLELGDSALYLCASSLGQASYEQYFGPGTRLTVT.

This clonotype has ten or more counts. This sequence joins TRBV4-2 and TRBJ2-7, with D hard to call. CDR3 length equals 14 residues. V gave up 1 base and J gave up 3 bases, with 10 bases separating them. CDR1 LGHNA and CDR2 YNFKEQ come from the germline V gene. The CDR3 DNA sequence: TGTGCCAGCAGCCAAGTAGGCGGAAACTACGAGCAGTACTTC. It is translated as CASSQVGGNYEQYF.

The rearrangement links TRBV20-1 to TRBJ1-2; no definite D call. V gave up 2 bases and J gave up 8 bases, with 18 bases separating them. Germline-derived CDR1 and CDR2 are DFQATT and SNEGSKA (reference sequence). CDR3 size: 14 residues. Here the CDR3 reads CSARYRASPGGYTF. The CDR3 DNA reads as TGCAGTGCTAGATACCGGGCCTCACCTGGGGGCTACACCTTC.

Points on this clonotype: An end of the junction differs from the germline gene, which may be a read error. The genes are TRBV5-5 and TRBJ2-2, with a weak D call TRBD1 (6 bases). This CDR3 region has 13 residues. Germline V gene lookup returns CDR1 SGHKS and CDR2 YYEKEE (reference sequence). CDR3 region: CASSWTDTGELSF. In nucleotides, the CDR3 is TGTGCCAGCAGCTGGACAGATACCGGGGAGCTGTCTTTT.

The J gene is TRBJ1-1, the V gene TRBV12-3 or TRBV12-4; D not certain. The CDR3 loop spans 13 amino acids. Trimming took off 7 bases at V and 1 base at J, with 10 bases between the two ends. CDR3 sequence reads: CASTSRGNTEAFF. DNA for the CDR3: TGTGCCAGCACCTCCCGGGGGAACACTGAAGCTTTCTTT.

V is TRBV11-2 and J is TRBJ2-5, with TRBD2 matching 10 bases. Germline lookup yields CDR1 SGHAT and CDR2 FQNNGV. The CDR3 has 17 amino acids. V lost 1 base and J lost 2; bases outside the gene matches: 7. Here the CDR3 DNA reads TGTGCCAGCAGCTTAGTCCTAGCTAGCGGGGGACAAGAGACCCAGTACTTC. It specifies CASSLVLASGGQETQYF.

This clonotype was detected ten times or more. The chain combines TRBV27 with TRBJ2-1; D call uncertain. CDR3 length equals 15 residues. Trimming pared 6 bases from V and 5 bases from J, leaving 17 bases between. Germline V CDR1 and CDR2: MNHEY, SMNVEV (reference sequence). The CDR3 loop is CASSSFTGSHNEQFF. CDR3 nucleotides: TGTGCCAGCAGCTCTTTTACCGGGTCACACAATGAGCAGTTCTTC.

This clonotype has more than one count but fewer than ten. J is TRBJ2-1 and V is TRBV5-1; D call uncertain. The CDR3 length is 14 residues. The V gene lost 4 bases and the J gene lost 3 bases, with 11 bases spanning the gap. CDR1 and CDR2 (germline): SGHRS, YFSETQ. CDR3 coding DNA: TGCGCCAGCAGCCTTCCGGGTATCTACAATGAGCAGTTCTTC. It encodes CASSLPGIYNEQFF. Using reference TRBV5-1 and TRBJ2-1 for the parts outside the CDR3, the full variable domain is KAGVTQTPRYLIKTRGQQVTLSCSPISGHRSVSWYQQTPGQGLQFLFEYFSETQRNKGNFPGRFSGRQFSNSRSEMNVSTLELGDSALYLCASSLPGIYNEQFFGPGTRLTVL.

This chain joins TRBV5-1 and TRBJ2-7; D ambiguous. The CDR3 runs to 13 residues. Trimming left V 4 bases short and J 1 base short, with 9 bases between. Germline V gene sequence: CDR1 SGHRS, CDR2 YFSETQ. Here the CDR3 reads CASSRPPSYEQYF. The CDR3 bases are TGCGCCAGCAGCCGGCCCCCTTCCTACGAGCAGTACTTC. The full variable domain, completed using reference TRBV5-1 and TRBJ2-7, is KAGVTQTPRYLIKTRGQQVTLSCSPISGHRSVSWYQQTPGQGLQFLFEYFSETQRNKGNFPGRFSGRQFSNSRSEMNVSTLELGDSALYLCASSRPPSYEQYFGPGTRLTVT.

V gene TRBV6-2 or TRBV6-3 combines with J gene TRBJ1-5; D unclear. Looked up from germline, CDR1 is MNHEY and CDR2 is SVGEGT. V was cut by 2 bases and J by 8 bases, with 7 bases left in between. CDR3 length equals 12 residues. The CDR3 coding sequence is TGTGCCAGCAGTTACGGTCGGAAGCCCCAGCATTTT. It encodes CASSYGRKPQHF.

This clonotype was seen only a few times. V usage is TRBV9 and J usage is TRBJ2-7; D may be TRBD2 (6 bases). Deletions cut 6 bases from V and 4 bases from J, with 11 bases between. The CDR3 runs 12 residues. Per germline, CDR1 SGDLS and CDR2 YYNGEE. CDR3: CASNTGVYEQYF. In nucleotides, the CDR3 is TGTGCCAGCAATACGGGAGTATACGAGCAGTACTTC.

On this clonotype: The junction and the germline gene differ at one end; a read error may be behind it. V gene TRBV5-4 combines with J gene TRBJ1-1; 7 bases align to TRBD1. The CDR3 loop spans 16 amino acids. In germline, CDR1 is SGHNT, CDR2 YYREEE (reference sequence). In DNA form, the CDR3 reads TGTGCCAGCAGCTTGGTCGGCAGGGGGTACGACACTCAAGCTTTCTTT. This gives the protein CASSLVGRGYDTQAFF.

The gene calls are TRBV5-1 and TRBJ2-3; possibly TRBD2 for D (7 bases). Per the germline V gene, CDR1 is SGHRS and CDR2 is YFSETQ. The CDR3 sequence is 15 residues long. V lost 0 bases, J lost 6 bases, and 14 bases lay in between. CDR3 sequence reads: CASSLESGGWDTQYF. The CDR3 DNA is TGCGCCAGCAGCTTGGAATCGGGGGGCTGGGATACGCAGTATTTT.

The chain combines TRBV12-3 or TRBV12-4 with TRBJ2-7, with no clear D. With 6 bases removed from V and 3 bases from J, the gap between germline ends came to 15 bases. This CDR3 region has 14 residues. The chain's CDR3 is CASSGFSQDYEQYF. In DNA, the CDR3 is TGTGCCAGCAGCGGGTTTAGTCAGGACTACGAGCAGTACTTC.

This clonotype has at least ten counts. This chain links TRBV20-1 with TRBJ2-5, with TRBD2 matching 8 bases. Germline CDR1 is DFQATT and CDR2 is SNEGSKA (reference sequence). This CDR3 contains 16 residues. V lost 4 bases, J lost 1 base, and 11 bases stayed unmatched. The CDR3 spells CSATPLVAGPQETQYF. CDR3 nucleotide sequence: TGCAGTGCTACTCCTCTAGTAGCGGGACCCCAAGAGACCCAGTACTTC.

The chain uses TRBV10-3 and TRBJ2-1, with no clear D. The ends were cut back, 2 bases at V and 11 bases at J, with 16 bases in the middle. Germline CDR1 is ENHRY and CDR2 is SYGVKD. This CDR3 spans 14 amino acids. The CDR3 loop reads CAISEARRKYQQFF. The CDR3 nucleotides read TGTGCCATCAGTGAGGCCCGACGGAAGTATCAGCAGTTCTTC.

This clonotype turned up a few times. CDR3 in DNA: TGTGCCAGCAGCTTATTGTGGCGGGAGTCCTACAATGAGCAGTTCTTC. It encodes CASSLLWRESYNEQFF. V usage is TRBV7-8 and J usage is TRBJ2-1; TRBD2 aligns across 7 bases. Germline CDR1 reads SGHVS; CDR2 reads FQNEAQ. CDR3 length equals 16 residues. V lost 2 bases, J lost 1 base, and 5 bases stayed unmatched.

This clonotype was found many times. The chain links TRBV20-1 to TRBJ2-1; D call uncertain. In germline, CDR1 is DFQATT, CDR2 SNEGSKA (reference sequence). Trimming stripped 3 bases from V and 3 bases from J, with 9 bases between. The CDR3 is 13 residues long. The CDR3 DNA reads as TGCAGTGCTAGGGGCTCCGACTACAATGAGCAGTTCTTC. Translating gives CSARGSDYNEQFF.